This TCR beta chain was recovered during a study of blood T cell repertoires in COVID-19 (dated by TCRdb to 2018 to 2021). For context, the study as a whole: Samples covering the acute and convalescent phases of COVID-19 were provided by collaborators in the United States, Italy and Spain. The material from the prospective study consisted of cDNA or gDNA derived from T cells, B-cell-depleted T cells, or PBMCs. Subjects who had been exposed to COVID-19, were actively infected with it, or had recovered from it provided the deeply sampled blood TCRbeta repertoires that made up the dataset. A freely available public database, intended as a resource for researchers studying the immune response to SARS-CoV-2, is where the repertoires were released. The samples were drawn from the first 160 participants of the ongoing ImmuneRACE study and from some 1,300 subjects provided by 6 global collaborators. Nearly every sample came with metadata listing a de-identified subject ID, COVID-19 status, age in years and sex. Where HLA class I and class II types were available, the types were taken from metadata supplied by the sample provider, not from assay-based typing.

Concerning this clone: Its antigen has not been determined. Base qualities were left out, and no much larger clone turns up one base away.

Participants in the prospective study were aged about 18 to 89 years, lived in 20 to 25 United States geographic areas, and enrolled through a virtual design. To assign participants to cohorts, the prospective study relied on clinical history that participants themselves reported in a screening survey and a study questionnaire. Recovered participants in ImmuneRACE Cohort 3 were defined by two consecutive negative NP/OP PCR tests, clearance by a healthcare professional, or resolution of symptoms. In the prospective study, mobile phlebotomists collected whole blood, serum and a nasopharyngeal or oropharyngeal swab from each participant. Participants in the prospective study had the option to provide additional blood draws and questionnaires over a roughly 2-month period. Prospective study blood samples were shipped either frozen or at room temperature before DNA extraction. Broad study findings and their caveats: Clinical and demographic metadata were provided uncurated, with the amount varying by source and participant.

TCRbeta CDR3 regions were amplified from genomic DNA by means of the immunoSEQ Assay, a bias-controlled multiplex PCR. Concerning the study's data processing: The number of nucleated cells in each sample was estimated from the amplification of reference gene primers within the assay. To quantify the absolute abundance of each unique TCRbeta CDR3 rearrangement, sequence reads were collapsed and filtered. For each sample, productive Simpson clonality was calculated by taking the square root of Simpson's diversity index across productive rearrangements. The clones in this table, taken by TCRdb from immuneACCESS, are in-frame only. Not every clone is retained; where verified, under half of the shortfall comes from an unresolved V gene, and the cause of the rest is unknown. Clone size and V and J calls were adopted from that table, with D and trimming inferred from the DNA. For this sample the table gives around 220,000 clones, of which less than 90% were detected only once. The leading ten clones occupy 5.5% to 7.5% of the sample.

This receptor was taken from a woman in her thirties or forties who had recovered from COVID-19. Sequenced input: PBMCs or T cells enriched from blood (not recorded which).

This receptor has the CDR3 CASSTRLAGGHEQFF. The nucleotide sequence is given as TGTGCCAGCAGCACCAGACTAGCGGGAGGACATGAGCAGTTCTTC. This receptor chain uses TRBV7-2 and TRBJ2-1; TRBD2 agrees with 13 junctional bases. Compared with germline, V lacks 5 bases and J lacks 8 bases; bases without a gene match: 6. From its cysteine to its phenylalanine, the CDR3 spans 15 amino acids. Here the CDR3 DNA is all that survives: 45 bases in frame from base 1. The germline V gene encodes CDR1 SGHTA and CDR2 FQGNSA. Beyond the CDR3, the reference TRBV7-2 and TRBJ2-1 genes provide the residues; the full variable domain reads: GAGVSQSPSNKVTEKGKDVELRCDPISGHTALYWYRQSLGQGLEFLIYFQGNSAPDKSGLPSDRFSAERTGGSVSTLTIQRTQQEDSAVYLCASSTRLAGGHEQFFGPGTRLTVL.